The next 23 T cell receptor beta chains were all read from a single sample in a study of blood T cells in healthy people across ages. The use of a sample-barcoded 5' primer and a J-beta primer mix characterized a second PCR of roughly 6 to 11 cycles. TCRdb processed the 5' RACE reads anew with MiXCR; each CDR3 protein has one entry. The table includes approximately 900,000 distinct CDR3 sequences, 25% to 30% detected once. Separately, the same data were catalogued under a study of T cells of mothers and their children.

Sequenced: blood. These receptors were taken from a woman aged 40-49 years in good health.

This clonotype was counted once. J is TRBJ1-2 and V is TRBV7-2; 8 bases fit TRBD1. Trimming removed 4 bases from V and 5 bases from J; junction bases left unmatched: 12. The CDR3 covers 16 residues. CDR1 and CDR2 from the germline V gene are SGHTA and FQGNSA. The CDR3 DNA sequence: TGTGCCAGCAGCTCGGTGTCCCAGGGGGCCCGTTATGGCTACACCTTC. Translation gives CASSSVSQGARYGYTF.

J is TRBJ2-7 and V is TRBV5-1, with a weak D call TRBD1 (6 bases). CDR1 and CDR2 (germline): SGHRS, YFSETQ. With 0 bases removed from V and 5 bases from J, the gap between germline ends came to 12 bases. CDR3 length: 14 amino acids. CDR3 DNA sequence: TGCGCCAGCAGCTTGGAGTTGGGGGCGGACGAGCAGTACTTC. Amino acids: CASSLELGADEQYF.

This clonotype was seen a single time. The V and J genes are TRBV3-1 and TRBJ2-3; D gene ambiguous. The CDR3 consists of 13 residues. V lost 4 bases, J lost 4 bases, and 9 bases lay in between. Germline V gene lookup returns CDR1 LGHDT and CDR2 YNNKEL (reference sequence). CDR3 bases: TGTGCCAGCAGCCGGCCCGGGTCAGATACGCAGTATTTT. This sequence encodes CASSRPGSDTQYF.

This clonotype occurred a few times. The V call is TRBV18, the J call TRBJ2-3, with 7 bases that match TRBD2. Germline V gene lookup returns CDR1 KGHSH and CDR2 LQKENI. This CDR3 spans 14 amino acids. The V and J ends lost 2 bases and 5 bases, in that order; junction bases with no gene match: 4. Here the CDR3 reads CASSPREGRDTQYF. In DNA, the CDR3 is TGTGCCAGCTCACCAAGGGAGGGGAGAGATACGCAGTATTTT.

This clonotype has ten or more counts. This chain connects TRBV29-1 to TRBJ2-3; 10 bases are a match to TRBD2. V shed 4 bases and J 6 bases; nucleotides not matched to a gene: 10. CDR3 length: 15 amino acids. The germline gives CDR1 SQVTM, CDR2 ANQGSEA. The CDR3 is CSVGASGGVMDTQYF. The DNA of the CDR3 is TGCAGCGTTGGGGCTAGCGGGGGAGTAATGGATACGCAGTATTTT.

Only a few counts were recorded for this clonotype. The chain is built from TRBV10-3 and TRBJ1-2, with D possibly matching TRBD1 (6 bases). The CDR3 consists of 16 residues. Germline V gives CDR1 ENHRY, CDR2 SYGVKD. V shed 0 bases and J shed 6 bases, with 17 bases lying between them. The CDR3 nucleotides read TGTGCCATCAGTGAGTCTGGACCGGACAGCAGCCATGGCTACACCTTC. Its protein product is CAISESGPDSSHGYTF.

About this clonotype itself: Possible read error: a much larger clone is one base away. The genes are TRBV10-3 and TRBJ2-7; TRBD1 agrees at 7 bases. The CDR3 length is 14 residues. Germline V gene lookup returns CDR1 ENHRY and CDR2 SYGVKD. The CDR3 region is CAISSRQGIYKQYF. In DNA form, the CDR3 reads TGTGCCATCAGCTCCCGACAGGGAATCTACAAGCAGTACTTC.

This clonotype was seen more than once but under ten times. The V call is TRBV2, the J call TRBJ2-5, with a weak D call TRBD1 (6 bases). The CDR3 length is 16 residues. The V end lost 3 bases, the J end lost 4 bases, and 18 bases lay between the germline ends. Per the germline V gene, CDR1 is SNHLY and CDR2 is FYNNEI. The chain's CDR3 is CASSDGRTAPPETQYF. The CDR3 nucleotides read TGTGCCAGCAGTGATGGAAGGACAGCCCCGCCAGAGACCCAGTACTTC.

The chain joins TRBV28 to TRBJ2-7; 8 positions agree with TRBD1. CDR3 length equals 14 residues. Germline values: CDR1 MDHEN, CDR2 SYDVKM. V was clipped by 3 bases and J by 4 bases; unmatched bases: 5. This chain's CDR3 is CASSLPGGMYEQYF. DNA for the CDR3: TGTGCCAGCAGTTTGCCAGGGGGCATGTACGAGCAGTACTTC.

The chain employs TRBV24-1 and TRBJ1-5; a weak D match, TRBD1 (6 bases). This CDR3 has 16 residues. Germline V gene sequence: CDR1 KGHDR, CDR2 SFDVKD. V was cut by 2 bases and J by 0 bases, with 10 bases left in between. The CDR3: CATSDSWTDSNQPQHF. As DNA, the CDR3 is TGTGCCACCAGTGATTCTTGGACAGATAGCAATCAGCCCCAGCATTTT.

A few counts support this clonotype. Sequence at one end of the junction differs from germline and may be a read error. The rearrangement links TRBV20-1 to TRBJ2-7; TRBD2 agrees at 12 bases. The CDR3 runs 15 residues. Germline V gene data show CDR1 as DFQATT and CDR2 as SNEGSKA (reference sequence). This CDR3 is CSTRDRGLAGYEQYF. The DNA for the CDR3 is TGCAGTACTAGAGATCGAGGACTAGCGGGATACGAGCAGTACTTC.

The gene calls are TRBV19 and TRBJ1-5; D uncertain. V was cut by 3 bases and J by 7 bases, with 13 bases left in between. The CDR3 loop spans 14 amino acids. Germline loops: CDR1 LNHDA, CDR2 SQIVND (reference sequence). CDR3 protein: CASSMGVKLQPQHF. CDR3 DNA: TGTGCCAGTAGTATGGGAGTGAAGTTGCAGCCCCAGCATTTT.

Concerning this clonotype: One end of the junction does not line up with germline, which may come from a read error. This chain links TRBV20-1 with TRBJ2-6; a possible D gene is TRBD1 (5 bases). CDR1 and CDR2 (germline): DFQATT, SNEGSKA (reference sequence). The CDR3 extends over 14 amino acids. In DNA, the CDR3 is TGCAGTGCTAGGGACATGACTGGGGCCAACGCCCTGACTTTC. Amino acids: CSARDMTGANALTF.

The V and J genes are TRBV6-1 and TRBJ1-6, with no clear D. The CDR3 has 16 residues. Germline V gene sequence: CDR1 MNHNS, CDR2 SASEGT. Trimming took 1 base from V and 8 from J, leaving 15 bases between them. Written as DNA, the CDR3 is TGTGCCAGCAGTGAAGTTTCCCCGACCTTTGATTCACCCCTCCACTTT. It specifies CASSEVSPTFDSPLHF.

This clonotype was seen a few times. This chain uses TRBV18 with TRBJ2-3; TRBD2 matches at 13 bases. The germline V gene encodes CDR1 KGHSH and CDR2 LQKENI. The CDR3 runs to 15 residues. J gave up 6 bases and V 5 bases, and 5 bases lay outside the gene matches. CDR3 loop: CASSTRTSGGDTQYF. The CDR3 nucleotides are TGTGCCAGCTCAACCAGGACTAGCGGGGGTGATACGCAGTATTTT.

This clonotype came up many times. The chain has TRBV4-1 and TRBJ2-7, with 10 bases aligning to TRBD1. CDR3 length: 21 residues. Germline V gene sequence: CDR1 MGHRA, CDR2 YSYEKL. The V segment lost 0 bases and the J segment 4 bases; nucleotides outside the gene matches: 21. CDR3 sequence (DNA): TGCGCCAGCAGCCAAGAAACCCCCCGGGGCTCTCCCGGGGACAGGGGATACGAGCAGTACTTC. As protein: CASSQETPRGSPGDRGYEQYF.

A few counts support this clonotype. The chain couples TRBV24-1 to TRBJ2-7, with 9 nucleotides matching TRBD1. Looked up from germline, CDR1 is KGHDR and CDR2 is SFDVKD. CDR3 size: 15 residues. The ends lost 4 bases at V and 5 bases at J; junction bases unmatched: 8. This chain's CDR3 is CATSDPRQGGHEQYF. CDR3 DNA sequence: TGTGCCACCAGTGACCCCAGACAGGGGGGTCACGAGCAGTACTTC.

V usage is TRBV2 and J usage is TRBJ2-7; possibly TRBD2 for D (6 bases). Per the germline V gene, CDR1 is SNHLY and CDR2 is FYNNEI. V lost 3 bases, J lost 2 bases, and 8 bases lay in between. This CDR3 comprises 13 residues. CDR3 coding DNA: TGTGCCAGCAGTGAGCCTAGCGCCTACGAGCAGTACTTC. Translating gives CASSEPSAYEQYF.

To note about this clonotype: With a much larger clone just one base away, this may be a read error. CDR3 in amino acids: CASSFGSATNEKRFF. DNA for the CDR3: TGTGCCAGCAGCTTTGGTTCAGCAACTAATGAAAAACGGTTTTTT. This sequence joins TRBV9 and TRBJ1-4, with D hard to call. CDR3 size: 15 residues. Germline V gives CDR1 SGDLS, CDR2 YYNGEE. Full variable domain (rest looked up from reference TRBV9 and TRBJ1-4): DSGVTQTPKHLITATGQRVTLRCSPRSGDLSVYWYQQSLDQGLQFLIQYYNGEERAKGNILERFSAQQFPDLHSELNLSSLELGDSALYFCASSFGSATNEKRFFGSGTQLSVL.

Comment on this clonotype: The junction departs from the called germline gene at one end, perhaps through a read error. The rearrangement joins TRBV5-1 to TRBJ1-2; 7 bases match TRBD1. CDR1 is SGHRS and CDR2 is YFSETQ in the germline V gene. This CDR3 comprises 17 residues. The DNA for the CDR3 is TGCGCCGGCAGCAGCCAGAGGACAGGAAAAGCTAACTATGGCTACACCTTC. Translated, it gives CAGSSQRTGKANYGYTF.

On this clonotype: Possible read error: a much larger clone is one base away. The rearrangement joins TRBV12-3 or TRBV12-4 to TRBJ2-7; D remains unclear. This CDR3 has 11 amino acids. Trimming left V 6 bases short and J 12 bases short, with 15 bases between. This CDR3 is CASRTIGSPYF. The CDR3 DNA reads TGTGCCAGCAGAACAATTGGCTCTCCGTACTTC.

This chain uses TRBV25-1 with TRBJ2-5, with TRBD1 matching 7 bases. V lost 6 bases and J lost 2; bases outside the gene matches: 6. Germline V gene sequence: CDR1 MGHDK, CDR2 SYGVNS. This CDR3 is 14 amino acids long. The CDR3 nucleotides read TGTGCCAGCAGGGGAGACAGGGTTCAAGAGACCCAGTACTTC. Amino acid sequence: CASRGDRVQETQYF.

CDR3 sequence reads: CASSPGASGPQETQYF. The CDR3 DNA is TGTGCCAGCAGCCCGGGGGCTAGCGGGCCTCAAGAGACCCAGTACTTC. The chain carries TRBV13 and TRBJ2-5, with TRBD2 matching 8 bases. The CDR3 is made up of 16 amino acids. The V gene's germline CDR1 is PRHDT and CDR2 FYEKMQ (reference sequence). After removal of 5 bases from V and 2 bases from J, the junction contained 10 bases not matched to a gene. Looking up the rest from reference TRBV13 and TRBJ2-5 gives the full variable domain: AAGVIQSPRHLIKEKRETATLKCYPIPRHDTVYWYQQGPGQDPQFLISFYEKMQSDKGSIPDRFSAQQFSDYHSELNMSSLELGDSALYFCASSPGASGPQETQYFGPGTRLLVL.